This is a list of T cell receptor beta chains from one sample in a study of blood T cell repertoires in COVID-19. Sequencing was performed with immunoSEQ multiplex PCR; in TCRdb, only in-frame clones are kept and a portion is missing. This sample carries about 300,000 clones, more than 75% of them seen once, and the ten largest clones take 3.5% to 5%. Sequencing was carried out using PBMCs or T cells enriched from blood (not recorded which). Source of these receptors: a man between 25 and 39 years old who had recovered from COVID-19. CDR3s leave out the opening cysteine and the closing phenylalanine or tryptophan. Size is stated for part of the rows, as once, few or many counts, or as a class when the clone is expanded.

NA,TRBV3-1/TRBV3-2,TRBJ2-2,ASSRTSGRLANTGELF
NA,TRBV19,TRBJ1-6,ASIGRGNSPLH
NA,TRBV7-9,TRBJ2-3,ASVDSLADTQY
NA,TRBV2,TRBJ1-1,ASRPIGETEAF
NA,TRBV6-5,TRBJ2-5,ASRRDGTTETQY
NA,TRBV9,TRBJ2-5,ASSVTAGEETQY
NA,TRBV6-6,TRBJ2-7,ATSQSRYEQY
NA,TRBV10-1,TRBJ2-1,ASSEGRAGLF
NA,TRBV7-9,TRBJ1-4,ASSRAGRDEKLF
NA,TRBV7-6,TRBJ2-5,ASSFSGSETQY
NA,TRBV20-1,TRBJ2-7,SAWREFEQY
NA,TRBV7-2,TRBJ2-5,ASSLGGSQETQY
NA,TRBV28,TRBJ2-5,ASRRQQETQY
NA,TRBV21-1,TRBJ2-5,ASSKGPLDRVFQETQY
once,TRBV5-4,TRBJ1-1,ASSLGRGNTEAF
NA,TRBV21-1,TRBJ2-7,ASSKVLRERGYEQY
NA,TRBV30,TRBJ1-2,AWMGGGAGYT
NA,TRBV7-2,TRBJ1-5,ASSLRLRAGQPQH
NA,TRBV18,TRBJ2-7,ASSPLSSYEQY
NA,TRBV6-4,TRBJ2-3,ASKAGASTDTQY
NA,TRBV5-1,TRBJ2-1,ASSYRAPGTGNNEQF
NA,TRBV5-4,TRBJ2-7,ASSSRTSGDFYEQY
NA,TRBV19,TRBJ1-2,ASSLQHRDGYT
NA,TRBV10-2,TRBJ1-6,ASPRDSKNSPLH
NA,TRBV6-5,TRBJ2-1,ASSYRSGSSYNEQF
NA,TRBV19,TRBJ2-1,ASIGRRRGGTYNEQF
NA,TRBV11-2,TRBJ2-7,ASSSLFLGQGRTYEQY
NA,TRBV10-2,TRBJ2-1,ASSAGGGTSYNEQF
NA,TRBV14,TRBJ2-1,ASRDLADEQF